This entry features one T cell receptor (beta chain) sequence. Germline assignment: CDR1 SQVTM and CDR2 ANQGSEA. Between the trimmed V and J ends, which lost 5 bases and 4 bases, there was a span of 5 bases. This CDR3 is built from 11 residues. Profiling relied on immunoSEQ multiplex PCR, and the TCRdb table lists in-frame clones only, not all of them. The repertoire has approximately 500,000 clones, less than 90% of them found once; the top ten carry around 8%. The data stem from a study of blood T cell repertoires in COVID-19. V and J are TRBV29-1 and TRBJ2-2, with unresolved D. This TCR derives from a woman in her forties or fifties with COVID-19, enrolled during active disease. The sample taken for sequencing was peripheral blood. CDR3 bases: TGCAGCGTTCTCCTCACCGGGGAGCTGTTTTTT. This gives the protein CSVLLTGELFF.